The 3 T cell receptor beta chains below all came from one sample that was sequenced in a study of cytomegalovirus exposure and HLA in healthy donors (dated by TCRdb to about 2017). The library was prepared using the immunoSEQ multiplex PCR assay. A mixture of 60 forward primers for TCR Vbeta segments and 13 reverse primers for TCR Jbeta segments was used in the multiplex PCR. The source is immuneACCESS, and TCRdb retained only in-frame sequences with V and J called. Part of the clones is not carried over; for the studies checked, unresolved V genes explain less than half of this, and the remainder is unexplained. For this sample the table gives 100,000 to 150,000 clones, of which 15% to 20% were detected only once. Together, the top ten hold roughly 3% of the sample. Sample: PBMCs. These receptors all come from a female donor in good health and CMV-seropositive.

The rearrangement uses TRBV4-2 and TRBJ2-5; 9 positions agree with TRBD2. The germline V gene has CDR1 LGHNA and CDR2 YNFKEQ. J lost 5 bases, V lost 4 bases, and 2 bases had no gene match. The CDR3 contains 13 residues. CDR3 sequence: CASSLSGSETQYF. CDR3 DNA: TGTGCCAGCAGCCTTAGCGGGAGTGAGACCCAGTACTTC.

The gene calls are TRBV5-1 and TRBJ1-2; 9 bases match TRBD1. CDR1 is SGHRS and CDR2 is YFSETQ in the germline V gene. The CDR3 is made up of 14 amino acids. V lost 5 bases to trimming and J lost 1 base; unmatched junction nucleotides: 3. This chain's CDR3 is CASRRTGDNYGYTF. CDR3 bases: TGCGCCAGCAGGCGGACAGGGGATAACTATGGCTACACCTTC.

This clone was counted a few times. The CDR3 sequence: CASSLEQRGYYGYTF. The CDR3 region has the DNA TGTGCCAGCAGCTTAGAGCAAAGGGGATACTATGGCTACACCTTC. The genes are TRBV7-2 and TRBJ1-2, with D perhaps matching TRBD1 (5 bases). V was pared by 1 base and J by 3 bases, with 12 bases between. This CDR3 contains 15 residues. Germline V gene data show CDR1 as SGHTA and CDR2 as FQGNSA.